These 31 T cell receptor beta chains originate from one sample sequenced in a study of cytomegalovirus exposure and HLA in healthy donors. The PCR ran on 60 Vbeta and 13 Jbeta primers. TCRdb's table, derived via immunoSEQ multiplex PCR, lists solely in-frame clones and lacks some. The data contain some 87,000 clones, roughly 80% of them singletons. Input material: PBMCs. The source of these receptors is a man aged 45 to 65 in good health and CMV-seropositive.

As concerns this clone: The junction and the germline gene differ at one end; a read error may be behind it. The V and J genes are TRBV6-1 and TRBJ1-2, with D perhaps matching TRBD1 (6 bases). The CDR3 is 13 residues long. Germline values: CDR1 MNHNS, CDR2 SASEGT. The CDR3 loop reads CASSEARGYGYPF. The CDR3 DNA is TGTGCCAGCAGTGAAGCCAGGGGCTATGGCTACCCCTTC.

CDR3 residues: CASSSRQDGYTF. The CDR3 DNA reads TGTGCCAGCAGCTCGAGACAGGATGGCTACACCTTC. This sequence joins TRBV13 and TRBJ1-2; weak D call: TRBD1 (6 bases). The ends were cut back, 4 bases at V and 6 bases at J, with 9 bases in the middle. Germline CDR1 is PRHDT and CDR2 is FYEKMQ (reference sequence). The length of the CDR3 is 12 residues.

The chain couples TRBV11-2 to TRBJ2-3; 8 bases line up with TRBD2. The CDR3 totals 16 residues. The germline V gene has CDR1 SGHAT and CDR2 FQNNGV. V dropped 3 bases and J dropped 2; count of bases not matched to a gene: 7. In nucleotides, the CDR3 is TGTGCCAGCAGCTTCGCCAGCGGGGGTATCACAGATACGCAGTATTTT. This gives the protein CASSFASGGITDTQYF.

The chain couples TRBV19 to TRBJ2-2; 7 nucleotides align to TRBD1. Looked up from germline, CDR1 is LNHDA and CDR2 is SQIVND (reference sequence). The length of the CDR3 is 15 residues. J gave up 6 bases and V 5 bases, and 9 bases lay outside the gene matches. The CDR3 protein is CASSAPGQIAGELFF. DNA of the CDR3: TGTGCCAGTAGTGCACCGGGACAGATCGCCGGGGAGCTGTTTTTT.

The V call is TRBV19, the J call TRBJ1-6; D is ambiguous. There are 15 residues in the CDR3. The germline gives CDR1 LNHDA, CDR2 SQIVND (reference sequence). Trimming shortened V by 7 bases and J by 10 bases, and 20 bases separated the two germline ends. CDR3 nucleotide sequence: TGTGCCAGTACCCCAGGTGCCAGGATAGAATCACCCCTCCACTTT. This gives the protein CASTPGARIESPLHF.

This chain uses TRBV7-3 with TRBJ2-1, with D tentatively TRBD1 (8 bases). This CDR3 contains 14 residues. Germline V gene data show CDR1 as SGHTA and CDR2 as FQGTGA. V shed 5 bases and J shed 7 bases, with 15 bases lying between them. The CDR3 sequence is CASSPGQGGNEQFF. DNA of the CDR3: TGTGCCAGCAGCCCAGGACAGGGAGGGAATGAGCAGTTCTTC.

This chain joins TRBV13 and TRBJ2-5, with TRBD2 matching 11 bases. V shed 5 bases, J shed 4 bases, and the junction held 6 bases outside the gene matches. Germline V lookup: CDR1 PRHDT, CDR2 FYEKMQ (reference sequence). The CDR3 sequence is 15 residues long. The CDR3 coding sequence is TGTGCCAGCAGCATTCCCGGGACTAGCGGAGAGACCCAGTACTTC. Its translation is CASSIPGTSGETQYF.

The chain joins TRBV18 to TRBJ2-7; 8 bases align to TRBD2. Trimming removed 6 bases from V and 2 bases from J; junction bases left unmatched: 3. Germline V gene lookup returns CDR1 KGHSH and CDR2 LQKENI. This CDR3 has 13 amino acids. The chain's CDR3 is CASSREVTYEQYF. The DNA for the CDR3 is TGTGCCAGCTCGCGGGAGGTGACCTACGAGCAGTACTTC.

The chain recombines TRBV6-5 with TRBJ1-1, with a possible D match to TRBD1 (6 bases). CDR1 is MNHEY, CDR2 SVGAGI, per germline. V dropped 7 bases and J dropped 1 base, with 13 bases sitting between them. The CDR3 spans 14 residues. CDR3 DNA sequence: TGTGCCAGCAATCCACAGGGAACGAACACTGAAGCTTTCTTT. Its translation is CASNPQGTNTEAFF.

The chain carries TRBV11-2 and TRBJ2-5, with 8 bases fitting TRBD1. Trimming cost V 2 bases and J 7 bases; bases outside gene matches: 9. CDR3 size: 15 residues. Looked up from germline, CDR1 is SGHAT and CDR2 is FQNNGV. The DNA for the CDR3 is TGTGCCAGCAGCTTAAGCTCGACAGGGGCTAGGACCCAGTACTTC. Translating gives CASSLSSTGARTQYF.

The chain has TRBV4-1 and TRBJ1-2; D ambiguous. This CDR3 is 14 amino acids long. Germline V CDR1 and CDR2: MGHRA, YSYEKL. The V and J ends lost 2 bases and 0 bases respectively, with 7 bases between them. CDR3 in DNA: TGCGCCAGCAGCCAACCGACATCTAACTATGGCTACACCTTC. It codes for CASSQPTSNYGYTF.

CDR3 in amino acids: CASSNRELNSPLHF. The CDR3 DNA reads as TGTGCCAGCAGTAACCGGGAGCTTAATTCACCCCTCCACTTT. The J gene is TRBJ1-6, the V gene TRBV6-1; D gene unclear. The CDR3 length is 14 residues. CDR1 and CDR2 from the germline V gene are MNHNS and SASEGT. Between the trimmed V and J ends, which lost 5 bases and 6 bases, there was a span of 11 bases.

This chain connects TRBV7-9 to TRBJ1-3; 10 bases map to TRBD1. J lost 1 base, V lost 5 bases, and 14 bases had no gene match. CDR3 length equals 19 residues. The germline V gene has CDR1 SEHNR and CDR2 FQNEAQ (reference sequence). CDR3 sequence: CASSPLRDRGLSSGNTIYF. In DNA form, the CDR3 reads TGTGCCAGCAGCCCGCTTCGGGACAGGGGCCTTTCTTCTGGAAACACCATATATTTT.

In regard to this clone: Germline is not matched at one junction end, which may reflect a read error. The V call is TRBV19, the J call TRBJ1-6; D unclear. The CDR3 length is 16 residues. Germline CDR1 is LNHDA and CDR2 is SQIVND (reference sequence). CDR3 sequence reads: CASRDQTIPYNSPLNF. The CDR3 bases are TGTGCCAGTAGAGACCAGACTATCCCTTATAATTCACCCCTCAACTTT.

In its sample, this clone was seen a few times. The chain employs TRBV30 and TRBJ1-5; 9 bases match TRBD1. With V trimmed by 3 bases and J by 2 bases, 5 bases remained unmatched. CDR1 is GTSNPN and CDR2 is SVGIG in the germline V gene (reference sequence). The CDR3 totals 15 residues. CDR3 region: CAWSNRDRGNQPQHF. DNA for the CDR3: TGTGCCTGGAGCAATCGGGACAGGGGCAATCAGCCCCAGCATTTT.

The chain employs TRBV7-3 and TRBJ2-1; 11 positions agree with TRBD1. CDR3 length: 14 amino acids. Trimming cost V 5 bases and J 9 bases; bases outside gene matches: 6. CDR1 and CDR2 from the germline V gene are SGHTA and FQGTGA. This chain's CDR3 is CASSASGQGGEQFF. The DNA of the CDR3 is TGTGCCAGCAGCGCTTCGGGACAGGGGGGTGAGCAGTTCTTC.

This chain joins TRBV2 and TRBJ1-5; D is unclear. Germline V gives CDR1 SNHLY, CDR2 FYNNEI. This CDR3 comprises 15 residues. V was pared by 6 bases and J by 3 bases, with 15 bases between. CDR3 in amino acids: CASRWRNGDNQPQHF. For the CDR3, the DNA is TGTGCCAGCAGGTGGAGGAATGGCGACAATCAGCCCCAGCATTTT.

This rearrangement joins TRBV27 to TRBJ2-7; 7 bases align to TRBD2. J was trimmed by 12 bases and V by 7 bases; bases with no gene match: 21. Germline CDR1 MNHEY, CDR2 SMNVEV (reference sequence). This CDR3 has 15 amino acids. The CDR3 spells CASTPMGTTGALWYF. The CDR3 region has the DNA TGTGCCAGCACTCCGATGGGGACTACAGGAGCTCTCTGGTACTTC.

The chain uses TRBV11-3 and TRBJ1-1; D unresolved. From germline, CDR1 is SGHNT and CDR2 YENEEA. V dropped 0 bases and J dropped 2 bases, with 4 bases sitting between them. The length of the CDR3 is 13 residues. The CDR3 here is CASSLDRNTEAFF. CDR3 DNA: TGTGCCAGCAGCTTAGACAGAAACACTGAAGCTTTCTTT.

CDR3 DNA sequence: TGCGCCAGCAGCCAAGAAATGCTCCCGGTCGATGAGCAGTTCTTC. It translates to CASSQEMLPVDEQFF. V and J are TRBV4-3 and TRBJ2-1, with D unresolved. The V gene's germline CDR1 is LGHNA and CDR2 YSLEER. There are 15 residues in the CDR3. V lost 0 bases, J lost 8 bases, and 14 bases lay in between.

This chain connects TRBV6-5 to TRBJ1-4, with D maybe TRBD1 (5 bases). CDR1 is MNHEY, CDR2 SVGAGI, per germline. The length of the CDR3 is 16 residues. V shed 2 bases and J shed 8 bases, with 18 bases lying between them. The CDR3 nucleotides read TGTGCCAGCAGTTACGTGCCGGGGGTAAGAGGAGAAAAACTGTTTTTT. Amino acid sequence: CASSYVPGVRGEKLFF.

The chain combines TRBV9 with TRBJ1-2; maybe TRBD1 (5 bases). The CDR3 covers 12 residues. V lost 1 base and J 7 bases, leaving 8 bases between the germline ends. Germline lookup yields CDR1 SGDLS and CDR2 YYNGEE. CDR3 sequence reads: CASSVQGAGYTF. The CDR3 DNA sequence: TGTGCCAGCAGCGTACAAGGGGCTGGCTACACCTTC.

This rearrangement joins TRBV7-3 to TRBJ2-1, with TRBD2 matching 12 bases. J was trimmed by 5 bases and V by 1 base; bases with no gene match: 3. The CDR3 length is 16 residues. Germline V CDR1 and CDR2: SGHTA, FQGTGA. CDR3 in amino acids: CASSLRASGGDNEQFF. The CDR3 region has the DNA TGTGCCAGCAGCTTAAGGGCTAGCGGGGGGGACAATGAGCAGTTCTTC.

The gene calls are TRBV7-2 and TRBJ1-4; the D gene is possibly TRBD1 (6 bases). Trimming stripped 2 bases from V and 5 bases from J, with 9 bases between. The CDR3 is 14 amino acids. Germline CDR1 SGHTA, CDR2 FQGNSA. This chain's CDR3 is CASSLQGLNEKLFF. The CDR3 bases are TGTGCCAGCAGCTTACAGGGGTTAAATGAAAAACTGTTTTTT.

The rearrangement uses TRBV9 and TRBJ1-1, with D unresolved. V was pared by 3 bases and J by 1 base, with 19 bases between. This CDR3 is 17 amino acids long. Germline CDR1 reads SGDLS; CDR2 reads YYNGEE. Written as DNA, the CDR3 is TGTGCCAGCAGCGAGAGGGTTGGCGCAGAAGGGAACACTGAAGCTTTCTTT. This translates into CASSERVGAEGNTEAFF.

CDR3 sequence reads: CASSEARGGGYTF. For the CDR3, the DNA is TGTGCCAGCAGTGAAGCGAGAGGGGGCGGCTACACCTTC. The gene calls are TRBV6-1 and TRBJ1-2; 7 bases agree with TRBD1. The germline CDR1 and CDR2 sequences are MNHNS and SASEGT. The J segment lost 8 bases and the V segment lost 0 bases, leaving 3 bases of the junction unmatched. This CDR3 has 13 residues.

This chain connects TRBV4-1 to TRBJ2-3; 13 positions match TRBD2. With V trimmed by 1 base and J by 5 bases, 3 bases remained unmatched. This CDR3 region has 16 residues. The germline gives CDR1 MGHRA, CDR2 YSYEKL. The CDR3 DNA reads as TGCGCCAGCAGCCAAGGACTAGCGGGGGGTATAGATACGCAGTATTTT. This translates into CASSQGLAGGIDTQYF.

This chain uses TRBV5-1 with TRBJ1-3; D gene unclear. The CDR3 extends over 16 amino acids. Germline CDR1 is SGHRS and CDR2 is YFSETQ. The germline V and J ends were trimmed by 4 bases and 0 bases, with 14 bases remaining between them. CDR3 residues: CASSPGSKPSGNTIYF. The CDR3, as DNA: TGCGCCAGCAGCCCAGGCTCAAAACCCTCTGGAAACACCATATATTTT.

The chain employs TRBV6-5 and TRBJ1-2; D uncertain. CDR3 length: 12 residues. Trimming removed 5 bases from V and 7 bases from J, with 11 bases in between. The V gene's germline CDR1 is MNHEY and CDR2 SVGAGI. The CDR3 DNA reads TGTGCCAGCAGTACGGGTCGGCGTGGCTACACCTTC. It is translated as CASSTGRRGYTF.

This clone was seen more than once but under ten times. The CDR3 bases are TGTGCCATCAGGAGGACAGGGGACAACTATGGCTACACCTTC. This translates into CAIRRTGDNYGYTF. The chain uses TRBV10-3 and TRBJ1-2; TRBD1 aligns across 9 bases. This CDR3 is 14 amino acids long. CDR1 and CDR2 from the germline V gene are ENHRY and SYGVKD. V lost 6 bases, J lost 2 bases, and 4 bases stayed unmatched.

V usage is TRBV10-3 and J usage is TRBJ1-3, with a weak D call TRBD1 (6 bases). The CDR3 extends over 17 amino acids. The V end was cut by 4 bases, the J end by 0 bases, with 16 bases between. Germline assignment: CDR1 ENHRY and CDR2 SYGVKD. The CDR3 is CAISAGGDMHSGNTIYF. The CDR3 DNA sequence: TGTGCCATCAGTGCCGGGGGGGACATGCACTCTGGAAACACCATATATTTT.